The clone carrying this TCR beta chain has just a few counts. Its cognate antigen is unknown. The data were taken from a study of T cell repertoires in cytomegalovirus infection. Study-level findings and limits: The ex vivo response was dominated by HLA-C-restricted CMV-specific TCR beta clonotypes.

The germline V gene has CDR1 MDHEN and CDR2 SYDVKM. The CDR3 contains 14 residues. Between the trimmed V and J ends, which lost 6 bases and 3 bases, there was a span of 13 bases. TCRdb recomputed calls from the reads with MiXCR, one row per CDR3 protein. The sample includes about 600,000 distinct CDR3 sequences, approximately 25% of them seen just once. The J gene is TRBJ2-3, the V gene TRBV28; weak D call: TRBD2 (6 bases). The sequenced material came from CD8+ T cells from PBMCs. This receptor was identified in a human donor in good health (CMV status not recorded). Some clones in this sample may be carry-over from other donors' samples. The CDR3 spells CASRWTISTDTQYF. CDR3 DNA: TGTGCCAGCAGATGGACTATTAGTACAGATACGCAGTATTTT.